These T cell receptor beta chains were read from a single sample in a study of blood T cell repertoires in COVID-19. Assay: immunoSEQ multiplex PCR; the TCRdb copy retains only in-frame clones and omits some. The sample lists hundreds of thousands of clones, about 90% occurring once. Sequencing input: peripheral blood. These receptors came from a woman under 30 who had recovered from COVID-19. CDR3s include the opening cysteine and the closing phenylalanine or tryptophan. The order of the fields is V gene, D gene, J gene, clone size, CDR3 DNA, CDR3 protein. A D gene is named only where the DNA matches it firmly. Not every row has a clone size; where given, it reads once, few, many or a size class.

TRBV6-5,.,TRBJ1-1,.,TGTGCCAGCACCCGAGGGAATGGTCGAGGGGAAGCTTTCTTT,CASTRGNGRGEAFF
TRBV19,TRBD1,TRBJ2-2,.,TGTGCCAGTAGTAGGGACAGAAACACCGGGGAGCTGTTTTTT,CASSRDRNTGELFF
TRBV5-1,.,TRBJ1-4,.,TGCGCCAGCAGCTTGGGACAAGCAACTAATGAAAAACTGTTTTTT,CASSLGQATNEKLFF
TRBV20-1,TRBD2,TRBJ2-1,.,TGCAGTGCTAGTTGGGGACTACGTATCCGCAATGAGCAGTTCTTC,CSASWGLRIRNEQFF
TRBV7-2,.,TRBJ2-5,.,TGTGCCAGCAGCCCTAGTGGGGAGGTGAAGCAAGAGACCCAGTACTTC,CASSPSGEVKQETQYF
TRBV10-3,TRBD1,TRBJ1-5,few,TGTGCCATCAGGGGGACAGACGGACAGCCCCAGCATTTT,CAIRGTDGQPQHF
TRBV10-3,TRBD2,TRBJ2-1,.,TGTGCCATCAGTGCTGGGGCGGGAGGTAGTTACAATGAGCAGTTCTTC,CAISAGAGGSYNEQFF
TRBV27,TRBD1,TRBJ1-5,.,TGTGCCAGCAGTCCGACAGGGGGCTGGGAGCCCCAGCATTTT,CASSPTGGWEPQHF
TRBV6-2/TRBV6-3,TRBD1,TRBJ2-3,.,TGTGCCAGCAGTCGCCCTCGACAGGGCCGCACAGATACGCAGTATTTT,CASSRPRQGRTDTQYF
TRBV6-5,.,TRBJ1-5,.,TGTGCCAGCAGTTCCCAGGGTTATCAGCCCCAGCATTTT,CASSSQGYQPQHF
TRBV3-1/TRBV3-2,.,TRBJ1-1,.,TGTGCCAGCAGAGATAGGGGTACTGAAGCTTTCTTT,CASRDRGTEAFF
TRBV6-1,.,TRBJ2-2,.,TGTGCCAGCAGTGGAAACAGGAGAATAAGGGGCACCGGGGAGCTGTTTTTT,CASSGNRRIRGTGELFF
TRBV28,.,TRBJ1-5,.,TGTGCCAGCAGTTTGACAGGTTCCGATCAGCCCCAGCATTTT,CASSLTGSDQPQHF
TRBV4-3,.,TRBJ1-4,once,TGCGCCAGCAGCCAAGATAGCACACCTAATGAAAAACTGTTTTTT,CASSQDSTPNEKLFF
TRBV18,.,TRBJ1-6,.,TGTGCCAGCTCACCATCCACAGGGTTCGGTTCACCCCTCCACTTT,CASSPSTGFGSPLHF
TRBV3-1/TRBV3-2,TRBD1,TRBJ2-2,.,TGTGCCAGCAGCCAAGCAGGGGGCTGGGATGCCGGGGAGCTGTTTTTT,CASSQAGGWDAGELFF